Following are 6 T cell receptor beta chains from one sample sequenced in a study of blood T cell repertoires in COVID-19. Measured with immunoSEQ multiplex PCR; TCRdb has only the in-frame clones, and not every one. Among 290,000 or so clones listed, roughly 80% were seen once. The material sequenced was PBMCs or T cells enriched from blood (not recorded which). The receptor source for this set is a man between 40 and 49 years old who had been exposed to COVID-19.

The rearrangement joins TRBV7-2 to TRBJ2-7, with 7 bases that match TRBD2. This CDR3 spans 13 amino acids. Germline-derived CDR1 and CDR2 are SGHTA and FQGNSA. J gave up 3 bases and V 5 bases, and 4 bases lay outside the gene matches. CDR3 loop: CASSQREGYEQYF. Here the CDR3 DNA reads TGTGCCAGCAGCCAGAGGGAGGGCTACGAGCAGTACTTC.

V and J are TRBV2 and TRBJ2-5; D may be TRBD1 (5 bases). CDR1 SNHLY and CDR2 FYNNEI come from the germline V gene. The CDR3 has 14 residues. Trimming removed 9 bases from V and 0 bases from J, with 14 bases in between. The CDR3 protein is CASKSRANQETQYF. DNA for the CDR3: TGTGCCAGTAAGTCCAGGGCCAACCAAGAGACCCAGTACTTC.

This clone was detected only once. This sample includes further DNA sequences coding for the same CDR3. The gene calls are TRBV18 and TRBJ2-5, with a possible D match to TRBD2 (6 bases). This CDR3 has 12 residues. Germline V lookup: CDR1 KGHSH, CDR2 LQKENI. The V and J ends lost 2 bases and 5 bases respectively, with 6 bases between them. The CDR3 sequence: CASSPGGETQYF. CDR3 nucleotide sequence: TGTGCCAGCTCACCAGGAGGGGAGACCCAGTACTTC.

The rearrangement uses TRBV6-5 and TRBJ1-4; 9 positions match TRBD1. The ends lost 7 bases at V and 5 bases at J; junction bases unmatched: 8. Germline V gives CDR1 MNHEY, CDR2 SVGAGI. This CDR3 is 15 amino acids long. CDR3 in amino acids: CASTGTGTGNEKLFF. The CDR3 bases are TGTGCCAGCACGGGGACCGGGACAGGGAATGAAAAACTGTTTTTT.

This chain connects TRBV5-6 to TRBJ1-2, with TRBD1 matching over 7 bases. This CDR3 has 12 residues. Germline V gives CDR1 SGHDT, CDR2 YYEEEE. The trim removed 1 base at V and 11 bases at J, leaving 5 bases unmatched. The CDR3 sequence: CASSLRRGLYTF. CDR3 bases: TGTGCCAGCAGCTTGAGAAGGGGGCTATACACCTTC.

As to this clone: One junction end does not reproduce the germline sequence, and a read error may be involved. The chain recombines TRBV7-7 with TRBJ2-3, with 10 positions matching TRBD2. The CDR3 extends over 15 amino acids. Germline V CDR1 and CDR2: SSHAT, FNYEAQ (reference sequence). In nucleotides, the CDR3 is TGTGCTAGCAGCTTAGGGACTAGCGACACAGATACGCAGTATTTT. This sequence encodes CASSLGTSDTDTQYF.